This T cell receptor beta chain was captured by sequencing in a study of cytomegalovirus exposure and HLA in healthy donors. The study ran its PCR with 60 Vbeta and 13 Jbeta primers. Assay: immunoSEQ multiplex PCR; the TCRdb copy retains only in-frame clones and omits some. The sample records approximately 75,000 clones, roughly 74% being singletons. Regarding the study as a whole: It was taken for granted in presence/absence analyses that sequencing depth across donors was roughly uniform. Accurate HLA-A and HLA-B prediction from TCR beta sequences was reported for most subjects.

As to this clone: Antigen unknown.

From germline, CDR1 is SEHNR and CDR2 FQNEAQ (reference sequence). The CDR3 runs to 12 residues. V lost 5 bases to trimming and J lost 5 bases, with 10 bases between them. The V and J genes are TRBV7-9 and TRBJ2-7; D is undetermined. The sequencing input was PBMCs. The sequence derives from a woman aged 55-75 years in good health and CMV-seropositive. The chain's CDR3 is CASSAASNEQYF. CDR3 DNA sequence: TGTGCCAGCAGCGCCGCTAGTAACGAGCAGTACTTC.